This record covers a single T cell receptor (beta chain). The antigen is not known. The record originates from a study of T cells in Graves' hyperthyroidism and ophthalmopathy. Template material for amplifying TCR beta CDR3 regions consisted of RNA transcripts. The TCR CDR3 first-round RT-PCR relied on the HTBI primer set. MiXCR, applied by TCRdb to the multiplex PCR reads, yields one record per CDR3 protein. The data contain approximately 590,000 distinct CDR3 sequences, less than 20% of them singletons. General study results and limits: Peripheral blood also featured most of the thyroid clonotypes expanded above 0.001.

Germline CDR1 and CDR2: SGHRS and YFSETQ. The CDR3 is 17 residues long. V was cut by 4 bases and J by 0 bases, with 20 bases left in between. Exclusion criteria comprised uncontrolled infection, other autoimmune disease, pregnancy or lactation. Isolation of PBMCs was performed on around 9.7 ml fresh peripheral blood. The clonotype comes from a woman under 40 with Graves' hyperthyroidism. The specimen sequenced was blood. The chain combines TRBV5-1 with TRBJ2-7; D is possibly TRBD1 (6 bases). In DNA form, the CDR3 reads TGCGCCAGCAGCACCCAGGACAGTTTTTCCATCTCCTACGAGCAGTACTTC. This translates into CASSTQDSFSISYEQYF.